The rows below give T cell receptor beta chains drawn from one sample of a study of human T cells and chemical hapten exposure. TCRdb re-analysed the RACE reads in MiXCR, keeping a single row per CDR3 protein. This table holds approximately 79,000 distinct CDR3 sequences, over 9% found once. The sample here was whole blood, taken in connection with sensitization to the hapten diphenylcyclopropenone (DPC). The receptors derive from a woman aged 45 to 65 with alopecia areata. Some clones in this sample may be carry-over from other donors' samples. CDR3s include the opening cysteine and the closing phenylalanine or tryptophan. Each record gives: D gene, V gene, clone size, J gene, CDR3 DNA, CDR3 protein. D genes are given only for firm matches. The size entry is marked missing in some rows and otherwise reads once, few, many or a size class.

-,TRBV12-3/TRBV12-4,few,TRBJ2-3,TGTGCCAGCAGTCTAGGTGGTACGCAGTATTTT,CASSLGGTQYF
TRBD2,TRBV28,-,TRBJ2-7,TGTGCCAGCACCGTCAGTAGCGGGAGGGCCTACGAGCAGTACTTC,CASTVSSGRAYEQYF
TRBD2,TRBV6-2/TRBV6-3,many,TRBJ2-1,TGTGCCAGCAGCAAGCGGGAGGGCCGGGAGCAGTTCTTC,CASSKREGREQFF
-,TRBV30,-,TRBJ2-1,TGTGCCTGTGGCCGGGGCAACGATGAGCAGTTCTTC,CACGRGNDEQFF
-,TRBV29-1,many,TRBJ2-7,TGCAGCGCAGGGCAGGGAAGCTACGAGCAGTACTTC,CSAGQGSYEQYF
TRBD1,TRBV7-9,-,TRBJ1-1,TGTGCCAGCACCCGAAGCGGACAGGGAGAAGCTTTCTTT,CASTRSGQGEAFF
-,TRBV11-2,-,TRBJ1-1,TGTGCCAGCAGTACGGGGATCAACACTGAAGCTTTCTTT,CASSTGINTEAFF
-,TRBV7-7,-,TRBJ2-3,TGTGCTAGCAGCTTAGGGAGCAGTCCTAGCACAGATACGCAGTATTTT,CASSLGSSPSTDTQYF
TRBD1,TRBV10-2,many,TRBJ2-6,TGCGCCAGCAGTGAGAGGGGGACAGGGGCTGGGGCCAACGTCCTGACTTTC,CASSERGTGAGANVLTF
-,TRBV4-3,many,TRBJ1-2,TGCGCCAGCAGCCAAGGAGGAGTTTCCTATGGCTACACCTTC,CASSQGGVSYGYTF
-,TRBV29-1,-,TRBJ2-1,TGCAGCGTTGAAGGGTCCTGGACAACCCTCTCCTACAATGAGCAGTTCTTC,CSVEGSWTTLSYNEQFF
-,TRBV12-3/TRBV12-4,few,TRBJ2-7,TGTGCCAGCAGTCTGACTAGAGGGGGCCCCTACGAGCAGTACTTC,CASSLTRGGPYEQYF
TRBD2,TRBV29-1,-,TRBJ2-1,TGCAGCGCCCCCCCTGGCGGGAGGGACTACAATGAGCAGTTCTTC,CSAPPGGRDYNEQFF
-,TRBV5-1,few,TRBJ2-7,TGCGCCAGCAGCACAGGCCCTGCTTCCTACGAGCAGTACTTC,CASSTGPASYEQYF
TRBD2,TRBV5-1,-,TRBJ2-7,TGCGCCAGCAGCTTGGCCCGACAGCGGGAGGGCTCCTACGAGCAGTACTTC,CASSLARQREGSYEQYF
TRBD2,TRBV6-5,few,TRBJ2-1,TGTGCCAGCACCAGGACTAGCGGATACAATGAGCAGTTCTTC,CASTRTSGYNEQFF
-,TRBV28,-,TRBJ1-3,TGTGCCAGCAGTTTATTAGGGAGCTCTGGAAACACCATATATTTT,CASSLLGSSGNTIYF
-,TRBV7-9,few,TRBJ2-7,TGTGCCAGCAGCTTAAGTTACGCCTCCTACGAGCAGTACTTC,CASSLSYASYEQYF
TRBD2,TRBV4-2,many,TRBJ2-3,TGTGCCAGCAGCCAGGGCGGGAGTAGCACAGATACGCAGTATTTT,CASSQGGSSTDTQYF
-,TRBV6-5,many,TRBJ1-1,TGTGCCAGCAGTTACTCGGGCAGGGAGAGAACTGAAGCTTTCTTT,CASSYSGRERTEAFF
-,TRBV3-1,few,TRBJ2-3,TGTGCCAGCAGCCAAGACGGCGGTAGCCGAGATACGCAGTATTTT,CASSQDGGSRDTQYF
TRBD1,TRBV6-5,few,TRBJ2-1,TGTGCCAGCAGTCGGGACAGGGTACTTAATGAGCAGTTCTTC,CASSRDRVLNEQFF
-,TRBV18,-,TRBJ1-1,TGTGCCAGCTCACCATCGATCTTGGGGGCTGAAGCTTTCTTT,CASSPSILGAEAFF
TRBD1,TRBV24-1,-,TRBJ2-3,TGTGCCACCGCTACGACAGGGGCCCTAGGAGATACGCAGTATTTT,CATATTGALGDTQYF
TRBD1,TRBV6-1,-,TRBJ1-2,TGTGCCAGCAGTGAAGGGGACAGCCGGAGTTATGGCTACACCTTC,CASSEGDSRSYGYTF
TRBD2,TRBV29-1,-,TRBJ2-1,TGCAGCGTTGAGGGACTAGCGGGGCTAAGCTCCTACAATGAGCAGTTCTTC,CSVEGLAGLSSYNEQFF
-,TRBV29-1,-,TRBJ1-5,TGCAGCGTAGCGACGGAGGGAGGTGGAAATCAGCCCCAGCATTTT,CSVATEGGGNQPQHF
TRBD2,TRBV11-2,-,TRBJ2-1,TGTGCCAGCAGCTTAGAAGCTAGCGGGGCCCGCCGTGAGCAGTTCTTC,CASSLEASGARREQFF
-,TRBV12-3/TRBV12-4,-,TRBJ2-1,TGTGCCAGCAGTTTAAGGACTTCCTACAATGAGCAGTTCTTC,CASSLRTSYNEQFF
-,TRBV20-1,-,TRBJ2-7,TGCAGTGCTAGGTCCCCAGGGGTCTCCTACGAGCAGTACTTC,CSARSPGVSYEQYF
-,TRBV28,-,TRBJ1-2,TGTGCCAGCAGCTCCGGGGGTATCTATGGCTACACCTTC,CASSSGGIYGYTF
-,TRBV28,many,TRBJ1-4,TGTGCCAGCAGCAAGCTGGGGGGAGGCGCAACTAATGAAAAACTGTTTTTT,CASSKLGGGATNEKLFF
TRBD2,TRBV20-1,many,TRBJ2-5,TGCAGTGTCAGGCCAGCGGGACGAGCGACCCAGTACTTC,CSVRPAGRATQYF
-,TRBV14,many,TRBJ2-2,TGTGCCAGCAGCCAGGATTTGAGGAACACCGGGGAGCTGTTTTTT,CASSQDLRNTGELFF
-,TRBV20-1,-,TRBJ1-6,TGCAGTGCTGTCGGTCGGGGGAATTCACCCCTCCACTTT,CSAVGRGNSPLHF
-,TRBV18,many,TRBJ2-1,TGTGCCAGCTCGTTCAACCGGGGCACCTACAATGAGCAGTTCTTC,CASSFNRGTYNEQFF
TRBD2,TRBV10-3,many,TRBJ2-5,TGTGCCATCGGCCTTCGACTAGCGGGAGACCAAGAGACCCAGTACTTC,CAIGLRLAGDQETQYF
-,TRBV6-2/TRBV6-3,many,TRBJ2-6,TGTGCCAGCAGCGACGAAAGGGCTTTTTCCGGGGCCAACGTCCTGACTTTC,CASSDERAFSGANVLTF
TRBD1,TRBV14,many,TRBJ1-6,TGTGCCAGCAGCCAGCCGGGACAGGGTTCACCCCTCCACTTT,CASSQPGQGSPLHF
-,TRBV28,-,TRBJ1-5,TGTGCCAGCAGTTTCCTCGGACAGTATCAGCCCCAGCATTTT,CASSFLGQYQPQHF
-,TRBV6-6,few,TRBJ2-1,TGTGCCTGCCGGGGTGGGGGCAGAGGTGAGCAGTTCTTC,CACRGGGRGEQFF
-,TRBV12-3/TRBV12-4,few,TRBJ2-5,TGTGCCAGCAGACCCGGGGTACAAGAGACCCAGTACTTC,CASRPGVQETQYF
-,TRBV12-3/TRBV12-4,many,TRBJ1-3,TGTGCCAGCAGGATGGGCTCTGGAAACACCATATATTTT,CASRMGSGNTIYF
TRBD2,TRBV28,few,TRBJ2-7,TGTGCCAGCAGTCGGACGGGACTAGGATCCGAGCAGTACTTC,CASSRTGLGSEQYF
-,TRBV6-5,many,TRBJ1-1,TGTGCCAGCAGTTACTCCAGGAGGGGAATAACTGAAGCTTTCTTT,CASSYSRRGITEAFF
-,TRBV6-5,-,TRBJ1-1,TGTGCCAGCAGTTACTCCGGGACCCTTGAAGCTTTCTTT,CASSYSGTLEAFF